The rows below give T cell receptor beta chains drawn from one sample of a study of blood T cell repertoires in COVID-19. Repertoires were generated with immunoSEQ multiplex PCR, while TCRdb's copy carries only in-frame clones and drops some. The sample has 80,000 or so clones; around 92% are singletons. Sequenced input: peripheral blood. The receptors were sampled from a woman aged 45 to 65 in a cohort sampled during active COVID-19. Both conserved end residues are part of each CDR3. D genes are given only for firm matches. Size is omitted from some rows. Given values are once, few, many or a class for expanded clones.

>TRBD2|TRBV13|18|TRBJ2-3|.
CASSFLGLAARNTDTQYF
TGTGCCAGCAGCTTCTTGGGACTAGCGGCACGGAACACAGATACGCAGTATTTT
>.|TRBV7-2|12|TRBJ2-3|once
CASSLTSDTQYF
TGTGCCAGCAGCCTGACATCCGATACGCAGTATTTT
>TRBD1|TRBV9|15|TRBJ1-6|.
CASSPLGQDNSPLHF
TGTGCCAGCAGCCCCCTAGGACAGGATAATTCACCCCTCCACTTT
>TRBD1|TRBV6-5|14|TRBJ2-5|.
CASGGHRQGETQYF
TGTGCCAGCGGGGGACACAGACAGGGAGAGACCCAGTACTTC
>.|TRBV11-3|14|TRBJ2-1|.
CASSPRGLVNEQFF
TGTGCCAGCAGCCCTAGGGGGTTGGTGAATGAGCAGTTCTTC
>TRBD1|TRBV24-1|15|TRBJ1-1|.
CATSDGTGQNTEAFF
TGTGCCACCAGTGATGGGACAGGGCAGAACACTGAAGCTTTCTTT
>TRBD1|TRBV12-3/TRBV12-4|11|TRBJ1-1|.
CASSSSRGAFF
TGTGCCAGCAGTTCATCCAGGGGGGCTTTCTTT
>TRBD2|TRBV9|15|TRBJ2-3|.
CASSDSGGTPFTQYF
TGTGCCAGCAGCGATAGCGGGGGGACCCCTTTTACGCAGTATTTT
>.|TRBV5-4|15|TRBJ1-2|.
CASSLAWGAGYGYTF
TGTGCCAGCAGCTTGGCTTGGGGCGCAGGCTATGGCTACACCTTC
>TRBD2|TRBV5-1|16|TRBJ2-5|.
CASSLGRRESMETQYF
TGCGCCAGCAGCTTGGGGAGGCGGGAGAGTATGGAGACCCAGTACTTC
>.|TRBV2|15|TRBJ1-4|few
CASNRDTSTNEKLFF
TGTGCCAGCAATAGGGACACTTCAACTAATGAAAAACTGTTTTTT
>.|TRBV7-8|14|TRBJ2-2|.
CASSPRQFTGELFF
TGTGCCAGCAGCCCCCGACAGTTCACCGGGGAGCTGTTTTTT
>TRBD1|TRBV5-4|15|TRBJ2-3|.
CASSLTGGGTDTQYF
TGTGCCAGCAGCTTAACAGGGGGCGGAACAGATACGCAGTATTTT
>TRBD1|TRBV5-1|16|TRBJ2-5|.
CASSLNRDRAMETQYF
TGCGCCAGCAGCCTCAACCGGGACAGAGCGATGGAGACCCAGTACTTC
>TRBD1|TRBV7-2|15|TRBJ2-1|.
CASSFYRGTYNEQFF
TGTGCCAGCAGCTTTTACAGGGGTACCTACAATGAGCAGTTCTTC
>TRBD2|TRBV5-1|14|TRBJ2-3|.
CASNSGRATDTQYF
TGCGCCAGCAACAGCGGGAGGGCCACAGATACGCAGTATTTT
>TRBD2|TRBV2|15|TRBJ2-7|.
CASSRTSGSLGEQYF
TGTGCCAGCAGTAGGACTAGCGGGAGTCTGGGCGAGCAGTACTTC
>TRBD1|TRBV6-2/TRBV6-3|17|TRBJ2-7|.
CASSYSIWDRVYYEQYF
TGTGCCAGCAGTTACTCGATTTGGGACAGGGTGTATTACGAGCAGTACTTC
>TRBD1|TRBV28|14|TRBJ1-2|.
CASREQGAQGGYTF
TGTGCCAGCAGGGAACAGGGGGCGCAGGGTGGCTACACCTTC
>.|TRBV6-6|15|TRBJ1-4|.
CASSQQAFGTEKLFF
TGTGCCAGCAGTCAACAGGCTTTTGGTACTGAAAAACTGTTTTTT
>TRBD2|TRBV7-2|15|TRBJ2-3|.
CASSLVGGGTDTQYF
TGTGCCAGCAGCTTAGTCGGGGGGGGCACAGATACGCAGTATTTT
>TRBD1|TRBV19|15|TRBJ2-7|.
CASSHGTAFSYEQYF
TGTGCCAGTTCTCACGGGACAGCCTTCTCCTACGAGCAGTACTTC
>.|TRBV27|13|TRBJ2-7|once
CASRVGGGYEQYF
TGTGCCAGCCGGGTGGGTGGAGGCTACGAGCAGTACTTC
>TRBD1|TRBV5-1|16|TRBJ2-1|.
CASSLAGGTGLSEQFF
TGCGCCAGCAGCTTAGCGGGCGGGACAGGACTTAGTGAGCAGTTCTTC
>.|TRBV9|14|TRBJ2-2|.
CASSVDEVGGELFF
TGTGCCAGCAGCGTAGATGAGGTCGGAGGGGAGCTGTTTTTT
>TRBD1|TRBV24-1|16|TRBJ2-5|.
CATSDSGTGQWETQYF
TGTGCCACCAGTGACTCCGGGACAGGGCAGTGGGAGACCCAGTACTTC
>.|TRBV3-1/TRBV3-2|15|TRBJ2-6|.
CASSQRAGGANVLTF
TGTGCCAGCAGCCAACGGGCGGGTGGGGCCAACGTCCTGACTTTC
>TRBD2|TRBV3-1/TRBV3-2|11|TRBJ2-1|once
CATRGDHEQFF
TGTGCCACCCGGGGGGACCATGAGCAGTTCTTC
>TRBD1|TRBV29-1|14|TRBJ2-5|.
CSVAPGTAQETQYF
TGCAGCGTGGCTCCCGGGACAGCCCAAGAGACCCAGTACTTC
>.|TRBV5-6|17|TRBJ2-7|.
CASRTTSGDRPLYEQYF
TGTGCCAGCAGAACCACCTCCGGAGACAGGCCACTCTACGAGCAGTACTTC
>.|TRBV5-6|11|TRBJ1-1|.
CASSKGGEAFF
TGTGCCAGCAGCAAAGGGGGTGAAGCTTTCTTT
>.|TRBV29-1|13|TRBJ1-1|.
CSVAQVGGTEAFF
TGCAGCGTTGCCCAGGTGGGGGGCACTGAAGCTTTCTTT